This T cell receptor beta chain was identified during a study of shared clonotypes between healthy human individuals. CD45RO-negative CD8 cells positively selected for CCR7 made up the naive population, which excluded terminally differentiated effector memory CD45RA+ cells. The CDR3 contains 15 residues. Per the germline V gene, CDR1 is SEHNR and CDR2 is FQNEAQ (reference sequence). J was trimmed by 4 bases and V by 4 bases; bases with no gene match: 8. The table came from immunoSEQ multiplex PCR; TCRdb's copy has only in-frame clones and leaves some out. The table records 2 million or so clones, about 94% of them present only once.

The clonotype originates from a man younger than 35 in good health. The sequencing sample was made of naive CD8+ T cells sorted from blood. The genes are TRBV7-9 and TRBJ2-7, with TRBD1 matching over 9 bases. The CDR3 sequence: CASSSGQGLLYEQYF. For the CDR3, the DNA is TGTGCCAGCAGCTCCGGACAGGGGCTTTTATACGAGCAGTACTTC.